This TCR beta chain was observed in a study of cytomegalovirus exposure and HLA in healthy donors. Study-level findings and limits: Reported performance of the classifier showed diagnosis of cytomegalovirus status with high specificity and sensitivity. Under in vitro conditions, a few CMV-associated chains were confirmed as specific for CMV antigens.

Trimming at V came to 4 bases and at J to 5 bases, leaving 8 bases not matched to a gene. The CDR3 runs to 14 residues. Germline V gene lookup returns CDR1 SGHKS and CDR2 YYEKEE (reference sequence). Concerning this clone itself: Its cognate antigen is unknown.

TCRdb keeps only in-frame clones here, not all; method: immunoSEQ multiplex PCR. The repertoire holds 160,000 or so clones, with more than 75% as singletons. Sequencing was carried out using PBMCs. The chain carries TRBV5-5 and TRBJ2-5; 7 nucleotides agree with TRBD1. The origin of this receptor is a man aged 18 to 30 in good health and CMV-seronegative. CDR3 nucleotides: TGTGCCAGCAGCACGATGACAGGGCGGGAGACCCAGTACTTC. This codes for CASSTMTGRETQYF.